The T cell receptor beta chain described here comes from a study of immune heterogeneity within non-small cell lung tumors. Whole-study findings and limits: Local tumor mutational burden correlated moderately but significantly with local T-cell clonality (R about 0.33).

V was shortened by 5 bases and J by 4 bases, with 20 bases between the two germline ends. The CDR3 spans 16 residues. Germline V lookup: CDR1 MNHNS, CDR2 SASEGT. TCR beta CDR3 was amplified by multiplex PCR using 32 V and 13 J primers. TCRdb reprocessed the multiplex PCR reads via MiXCR and lists one record per CDR3 protein. The data show about 21,000 distinct CDR3 sequences, 28% seen once. The starting template was genomic DNA from bulk tumor, approximately 600 ng per sample. In surgery, several biopsies were collected from each primary tumor at widely spaced sites. The cohort was untreated, with newly diagnosed non-small cell lung cancer undergoing curative surgery. As concerns this clonotype: The target antigen is unknown.

This sequence was found in a man aged 35 to 55 with non-small cell lung cancer. Source material: lung tumor tissue. V usage is TRBV6-1 and J usage is TRBJ1-2, with D hard to call. The CDR3 nucleotides are TGTGCCAGCAGTTCACAGCCGCAAGATATCCTCTATGGCTACACCTTC. Translated: CASSSQPQDILYGYTF.